This is a list of T cell receptor beta chains from one sample in a study of technical replicates of blood from a handful of donors. Data came from immunoSEQ multiplex PCR; TCRdb stores just in-frame clones and leaves some out. Among approximately 51,000 clones listed, roughly 95% were seen once. The sequenced sample was PBMCs. These receptor sequences come from a human donor in good health. Some clones in this sample may be carry-over from other donors' samples. The CDR3 runs from the conserved cysteine through the conserved F or W. D genes are given only for firm matches. Clone size appears in some rows only: once, few, many, or a class for an expanded clone.

V gene,J gene,D gene,clone size,CDR3 DNA,CDR3 protein
TRBV28,TRBJ2-6,NA,NA,TGTGCCAGCACTAATACTGGTCCGGGAGGGGCCAACGTCCTGACTTTC,CASTNTGPGGANVLTF
TRBV7-8,TRBJ1-1,NA,once,TGTGCCAGCAGCTTGTCACGGACTGAAGCTTTCTTT,CASSLSRTEAFF
TRBV7-9,TRBJ1-1,NA,NA,TGTGCCAGCAGCTCAGTGGGCGCTTTCTTT,CASSSVGAFF
TRBV5-4,TRBJ2-1,TRBD2,NA,TGTGCCAGCACCCTGAGGGTTGAAGCGGGGGCCTACAATGAGCAGTTCTTC,CASTLRVEAGAYNEQFF
TRBV7-7,TRBJ2-5,TRBD2,NA,TGTGCCAGCAGCTTAGAGTTTAGTACGGGGGGTGAGACCCAGTACTTC,CASSLEFSTGGETQYF
TRBV18,TRBJ2-7,TRBD1,NA,TGTGCCAGCTCAGCAGGGACAGGGACCTACGAGCAGTACTTC,CASSAGTGTYEQYF
TRBV6-5,TRBJ2-2,TRBD2,NA,TGTGCCAGCAGTTACTCGGGCGGGAGGGCATCCGGGGAGCTGTTTTTT,CASSYSGGRASGELFF
TRBV4-1,TRBJ2-3,NA,NA,TGCGCCAGCAGCCAAGAGGGTACGGGTACGCAGTATTTT,CASSQEGTGTQYF
TRBV7-9,TRBJ1-3,NA,NA,TGTGCCAGCAGCACAAAAGGGGTTGTGGGAGGAAACACCATATATTTT,CASSTKGVVGGNTIYF
TRBV4-3,TRBJ2-3,TRBD1,NA,TGCGCCAGCAGCCCAACTTCGACAGGGTCGACAGATACGCAGTATTTT,CASSPTSTGSTDTQYF
TRBV6-5,TRBJ2-7,NA,NA,TGTGCCAGCAGTTATACGGGATCTGCCGAGCAGTACTTC,CASSYTGSAEQYF
TRBV5-1,TRBJ2-7,NA,few,TGCGCCAGCAGCCCTGGCGGAAGCTACGAGCAGTACTTC,CASSPGGSYEQYF
TRBV7-9,TRBJ1-2,NA,NA,TGTGCCAGCAGCTTAGATCGGGGGGCTATTGCTGGCTACACCTTC,CASSLDRGAIAGYTF
TRBV6-6,TRBJ1-5,NA,NA,TGTGCCAGCAGTTACCCCAGGGGAGAGGATCAGCCCCAGCATTTT,CASSYPRGEDQPQHF
TRBV15,TRBJ2-5,TRBD1,NA,TGTGCCACCACCCGGGACAGGGCCCAAGAGACCCAGTACTTC,CATTRDRAQETQYF
TRBV11-2,TRBJ2-7,TRBD2,NA,TGTGCCAGCAGCTCGATAAGCGGGAGGGTCGACTACGAGCAGTACTTC,CASSSISGRVDYEQYF
TRBV4-3,TRBJ2-7,TRBD1,NA,TGCGCCAGCAGCCAAGGGGACAGGGGGAGCTCCTACGAGCAGTACTTC,CASSQGDRGSSYEQYF
TRBV5-1,TRBJ2-7,TRBD2,NA,TGCGCCAGCAGCCGCGCGGGAGAGACCTACGAGCAGTACTTC,CASSRAGETYEQYF